This TCR beta chain was obtained from a study of PD-1 blockade in classical Hodgkin lymphoma (dated by TCRdb to 2018 to 2020). A note on the overall study: Nivolumab dosing was 3 mg/kg intravenously every 2 weeks, continuing until either disease progression or unacceptable toxicity. To define a peripheral blood immune signature of response to PD-1 blockade in classical Hodgkin lymphoma, the study combined TCR beta sequencing with CyTOF.

Concerning this clone: What this receptor recognizes is not known. No much larger clone is present one base from it, and per-base qualities are unavailable.

The research as a whole found: Baseline TCR diversity was reported to be lower in newly diagnosed patients than in healthy donors, and even lower in relapsed/refractory patients. By C4D1, a significant rise was seen in CD4+ TCR diversity but not in CD8+ TCR diversity (p=0.0027 vs p=0.16), and the rise was most apparent among complete responders (p=0.02). Patients starting nivolumab less than 1 year after ASCT had lower diversity and were excluded from later analyses to avoid confounding by immune reconstitution. Baseline diversity similar to that of newly diagnosed patients was observed in trial patients achieving complete response, whereas significantly lower diversity was observed in partial responders and progressors. The study was limited to a single clinical trial cohort, and causes of repertoire differences, possibly disease activity or prior therapy, remained undefined.

The Qiagen DNeasy kit was used to extract genomic DNA both from unsorted PBMCs and from the negatively selected CD4+ and CD8+ fractions. TCR beta CDR3 regions were amplified by immunoSEQ multiplex PCR using primers annealing to V and J segments. Amplification bias was minimized using a synthetic immune receptor repertoire, and residual bias was removed computationally after sequencing. From the authors' description of their analysis: Repertoire diversity was quantified as the Shannon entropy index using custom Python scripts. Unsorted, CD4+ and CD8+ repertoires were analyzed separately, except in combined analyses where CD4+ and CD8+ sequences were merged in silico. A clone was considered expanded if an increase in frequency of at least 2-fold after treatment relative to C1D1 was found, and a pseudocount of 0.5 was applied to clones undetected at baseline. Clones with 0 or 1 copy at C1D1 were defined as singleton clones, while clones with 2 or more copies were defined as non-singleton clones. Clones expanded in unsorted samples were labelled as CD4+, CD8+ or unknown by matching protein sequences in sorted samples from the same patient. Wilcoxon tests were applied to paired samples to test diversity changes from C1D1 to C4D1. Drawn from immuneACCESS, this table holds only the in-frame rearrangements with V and J called that TCRdb kept. Clones are partly lost; checked studies trace under half to an unresolved V gene and leave the rest unexplained. V, J and clone size were drawn from that table, and D and trimming were deduced from the DNA. Present in this sample are about 14,000 clones, 81% of which were seen just once. Of the sample, about 24% is held by the ten largest clones.

Taken with the paper, the label for time point translates to: cycle 1 day 1 (C1D1), immediately before nivolumab initiation. Relapse after autologous stem cell transplantation had occurred in all trial patients, and cohorts A, B and C were distinguished by prior brentuximab vedotin exposure. The trial cohort comprised some 60 patients with relapsed/refractory classical Hodgkin lymphoma whose best overall responses were complete response, partial response or progressive disease. Single-agent nivolumab was administered to trial patients in the multi-cohort phase II CheckMate 205 trial. Best overall response was determined by an independent review committee according to the 2007 International Working Group response criteria. PBMCs from the trial were collected at three points: immediately before nivolumab initiation (C1D1), and during therapy at cycle 2 day 1 and cycle 4 day 1. After peripheral blood was drawn into 8 mL Vacutainer Cell Preparation Tubes, PBMCs were isolated by centrifugation and then cryopreserved.

The CDR3 contains 17 residues, cysteine and phenylalanine counted. Only the CDR3 DNA stays, 51 bases, in frame from base 1. Cut back by 0 bases and 0 bases, the V and J ends lie 14 bases apart. CDR1 and CDR2 are drawn from the germline V gene: LGHNT, FRNRAP. The sequencing used peripheral blood mononuclear cells (PBMCs), collected at baseline. The sequence derives from a human donor with classical Hodgkin lymphoma. The V gene is TRBV12-5 and the J gene is TRBJ1-2, with no reliable assignment of the D segment. The DNA sequence follows: TGTGCTAGTGGTTTGGTTATAGGGAGGATAGCTAACTATGGCTACACCTTC. It translates as CASGLVIGRIANYGYTF.